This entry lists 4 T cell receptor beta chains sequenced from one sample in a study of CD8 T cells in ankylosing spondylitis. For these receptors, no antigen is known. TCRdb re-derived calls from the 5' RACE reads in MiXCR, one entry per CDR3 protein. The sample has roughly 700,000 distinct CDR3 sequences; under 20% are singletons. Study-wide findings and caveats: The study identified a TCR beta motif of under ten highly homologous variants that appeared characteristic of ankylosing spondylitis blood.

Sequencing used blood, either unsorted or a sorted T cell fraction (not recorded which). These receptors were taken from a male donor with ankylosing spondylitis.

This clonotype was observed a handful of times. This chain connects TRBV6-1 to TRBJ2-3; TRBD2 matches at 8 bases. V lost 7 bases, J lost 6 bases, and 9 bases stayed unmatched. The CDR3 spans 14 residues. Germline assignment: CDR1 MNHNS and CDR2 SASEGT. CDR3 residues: CASNAGGHMDTQYF. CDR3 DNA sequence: TGTGCCAGCAACGCGGGGGGTCACATGGATACGCAGTATTTT.

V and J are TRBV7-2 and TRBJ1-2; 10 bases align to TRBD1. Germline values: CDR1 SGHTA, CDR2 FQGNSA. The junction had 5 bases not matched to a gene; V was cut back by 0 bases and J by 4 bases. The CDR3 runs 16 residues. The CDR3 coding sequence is TGTGCCAGCAGCTTAGCGGCCGGGACAGGGGTCTATGGCTACACCTTC. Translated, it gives CASSLAAGTGVYGYTF.

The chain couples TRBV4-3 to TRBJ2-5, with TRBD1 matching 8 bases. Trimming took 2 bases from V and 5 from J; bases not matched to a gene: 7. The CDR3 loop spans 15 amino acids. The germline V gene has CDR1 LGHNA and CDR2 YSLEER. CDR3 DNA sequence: TGCGCCAGCAGCCAATCAGACAGGGGTAGGGAGACCCAGTACTTC. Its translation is CASSQSDRGRETQYF.

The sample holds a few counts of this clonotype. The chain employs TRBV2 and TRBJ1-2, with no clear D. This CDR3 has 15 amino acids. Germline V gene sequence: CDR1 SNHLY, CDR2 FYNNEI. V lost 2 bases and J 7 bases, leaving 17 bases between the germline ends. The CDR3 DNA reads TGTGCCAGCAGTGAATCGATCGGGGTTAAGTCTGGCTACACCTTC. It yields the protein CASSESIGVKSGYTF.